The T cell receptor beta chain under discussion was sequenced for a study of cytomegalovirus exposure and HLA in healthy donors. In this sample, this clone turned up a few times. The antigen is unknown. In the PCR, 60 Vbeta and 13 Jbeta primers were used. Clones were sequenced by immunoSEQ multiplex PCR, and TCRdb holds only the in-frame ones, with some missing. The sample records fewer than 150,000 clones, around three quarters being singletons. Findings and limits, study-wide: The authors judged a highly shared variant cluster likely a sequencing artifact. Solely CMV serostatus was available to characterize immune exposure. A missense variant in DCLRE1C was later tied to TCR beta V- and J-gene trimming.

This CDR3 is built from 15 residues. With V trimmed by 4 bases and J by 3 bases, 7 bases remained unmatched. Germline assignment: CDR1 SGDLS and CDR2 YYNGEE. This chain links TRBV9 with TRBJ2-1, with TRBD2 matching 7 bases. This receptor was identified in a man between 35 and 55 years old in good health and CMV-seropositive. Sequences were obtained from PBMCs. The CDR3 DNA sequence: TGTGCCAGCAGCCCTTCACAGCGGGGCTACAATGAGCAGTTCTTC. Translating it yields CASSPSQRGYNEQFF.